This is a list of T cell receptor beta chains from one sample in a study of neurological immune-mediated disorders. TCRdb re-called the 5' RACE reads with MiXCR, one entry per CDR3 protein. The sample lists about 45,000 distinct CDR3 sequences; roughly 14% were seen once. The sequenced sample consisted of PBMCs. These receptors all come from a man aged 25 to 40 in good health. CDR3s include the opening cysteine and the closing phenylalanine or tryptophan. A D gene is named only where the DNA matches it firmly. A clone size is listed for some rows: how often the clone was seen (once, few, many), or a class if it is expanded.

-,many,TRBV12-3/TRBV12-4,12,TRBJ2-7,TGTGCCAGCAGTTTTGACACCGGCGGGCAGTACTTC,CASSFDTGGQYF
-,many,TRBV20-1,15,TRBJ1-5,TGCAGTGTCAGGCCCCCCGGGGGGTCTTATCAGCCCCAGCATTTT,CSVRPPGGSYQPQHF
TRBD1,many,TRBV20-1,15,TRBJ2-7,TGCAGTGCTAGAGAATTCGGGACAGGCAGCTACGAGCAGTACTTC,CSAREFGTGSYEQYF
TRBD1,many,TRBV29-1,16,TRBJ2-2,TGCAGCGTTGGCAGGGGGCGAAACATGAACACCGGGGAGCTGTTTTTT,CSVGRGRNMNTGELFF
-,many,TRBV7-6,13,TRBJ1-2,TGTGCCAGCAGCCTACCACAGGGTCATGGCTACACCTTC,CASSLPQGHGYTF
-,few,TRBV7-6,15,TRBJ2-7,TGTGCCAGCAGCCCAGTAGCGGAGACGAACTACGAGCAGTACTTC,CASSPVAETNYEQYF
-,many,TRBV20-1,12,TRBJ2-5,TGCAGTGCTAACACAGAGATAGAGACCCAGTACTTC,CSANTEIETQYF
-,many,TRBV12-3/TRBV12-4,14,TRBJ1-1,TGTGCCAGCAGTCAGGACGTAATGAACACTGAAGCTTTCTTT,CASSQDVMNTEAFF
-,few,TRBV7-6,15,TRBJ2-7,TGTGCCAGCAGCGCCGGGACAACCCTCCCCTACGAGCAGTACTTC,CASSAGTTLPYEQYF
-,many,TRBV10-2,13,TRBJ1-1,TGCGCCAGCAGTTCAGGGGTTCACACTGAAGCTTTCTTT,CASSSGVHTEAFF
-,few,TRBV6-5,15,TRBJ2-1,TGTGCCAGCAGGTACGGGACTTTCTCCTACAATGAGCAGTTCTTC,CASRYGTFSYNEQFF
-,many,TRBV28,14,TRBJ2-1,TGTGCCAGCAGTTTAACGAGCTCCTACAATGAGCAGTTCTTC,CASSLTSSYNEQFF
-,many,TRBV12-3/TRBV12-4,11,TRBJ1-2,TGTGCCAGCATGGAGGAGCGGGGCTACACCTTC,CASMEERGYTF
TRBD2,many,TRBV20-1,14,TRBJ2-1,TGCAGCCACCGTGGGCTAGCGGATTACAATGAGCAGTTCTTC,CSHRGLADYNEQFF
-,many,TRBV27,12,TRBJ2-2,TGTGCCAGCTTTACGAACACCGGGGAGCTGTTTTTT,CASFTNTGELFF
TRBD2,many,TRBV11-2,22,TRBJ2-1,TGTGCCAGCAGCACCCCATTACTCGGACTAGCGGGAGGGCTAATTGCTCATCACGAGCAGTTCTTC,CASSTPLLGLAGGLIAHHEQFF
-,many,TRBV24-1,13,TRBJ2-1,TGTGCCACCAGTGCCCCGGGAGCGGATGAGCAGTTCTTC,CATSAPGADEQFF
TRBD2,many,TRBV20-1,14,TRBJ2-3,TGCAGTGCTATATTAGCGGGAGTTGGAGATACGCAGTATTTT,CSAILAGVGDTQYF
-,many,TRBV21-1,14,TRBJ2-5,TGTGCCAGCACTTCGGGGAAGGGGGGAGAGACCCAGTACTTC,CASTSGKGGETQYF
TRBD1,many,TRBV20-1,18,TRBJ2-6,TGCAGTGCTAGAGAAACGGGACAGGGGGGCACTGGGGCCAACGTCCTGACTTTC,CSARETGQGGTGANVLTF
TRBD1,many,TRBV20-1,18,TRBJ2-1,TGCAGTGTACATGGGGACAGGGGTCTCCCAAGCTCCTACAATGAGCAGTTCTTC,CSVHGDRGLPSSYNEQFF
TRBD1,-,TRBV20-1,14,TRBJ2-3,TGCAGTGCTAGAGGGACAGGGGAAACAGATACGCAGTATTTT,CSARGTGETDTQYF
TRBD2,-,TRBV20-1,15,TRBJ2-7,TGCAGTGCTAGCGGGACGGCCGGGGGGACCTACGAGCAGTACTTC,CSASGTAGGTYEQYF
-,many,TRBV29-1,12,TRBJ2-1,TGCAGCGTTGGTCAGGTGGGGGATGAGCAGTTCTTC,CSVGQVGDEQFF
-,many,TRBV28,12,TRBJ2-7,TGTGCCAGCAGTTTAAGGACGGTCGAGCAGTACTTC,CASSLRTVEQYF
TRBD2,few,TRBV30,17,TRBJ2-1,TGTGCCTGGAGTAAGGGGATTGGGACTAGCGTCTTGAATGAGCAGTTCTTC,CAWSKGIGTSVLNEQFF
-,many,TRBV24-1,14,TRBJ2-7,TGTGCCACCCCGGGACGGCCCGTCGACTACGAGCAGTACTTC,CATPGRPVDYEQYF
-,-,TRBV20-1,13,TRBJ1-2,TGCAGTGCTACCAATCCAGCGGGCTATGTCTACACCTTC,CSATNPAGYVYTF
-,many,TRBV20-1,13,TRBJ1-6,TGCAGTGCTAGTATGACGGTCAATTCACCCCTCCACTTT,CSASMTVNSPLHF
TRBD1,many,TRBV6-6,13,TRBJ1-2,TGTGCCAGCAGTTTCCAGGGGGCGGGCGGCTACACCTTC,CASSFQGAGGYTF
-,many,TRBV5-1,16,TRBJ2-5,TGCGCCAGCAGCTTTAATCCGGGAGTGGTTGGAGAGACCCAGTACTTC,CASSFNPGVVGETQYF
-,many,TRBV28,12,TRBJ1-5,TGTGCCAGCAGTTTATTTTGGCAGCCCCAGCATTTT,CASSLFWQPQHF
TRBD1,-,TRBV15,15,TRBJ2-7,TGTGCCACCAGCAGAGCGACAGGGGATTTATACGAGCAGTACTTC,CATSRATGDLYEQYF
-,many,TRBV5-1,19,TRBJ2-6,TGCGCCAGCAGCCCAAACTGGCTCAGGCGGGGCACTGGGGCCAACGTCCTGACTTTC,CASSPNWLRRGTGANVLTF
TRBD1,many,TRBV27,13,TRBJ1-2,TGTGCCAGCAGTTTAGGACAGGGGGTTGGCTACACCTTC,CASSLGQGVGYTF
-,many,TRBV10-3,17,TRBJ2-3,TGTGCCATCAGTGACCTACAGCAGGGGACTCGCACAGATACGCAGTATTTT,CAISDLQQGTRTDTQYF
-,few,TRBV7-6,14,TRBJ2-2,TGTGCCAGCAGCTCACGGACGGAGACCGGGGAGCTGTTTTTT,CASSSRTETGELFF
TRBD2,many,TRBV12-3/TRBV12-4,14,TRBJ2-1,TGTGCCAGCAGTTGGGCGGGAGGGCCCCATGAGCAGTTCTTC,CASSWAGGPHEQFF
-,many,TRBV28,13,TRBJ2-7,TGTGCCAGCAGTTTACCGGGGAGTTACGAGCAGTACTTC,CASSLPGSYEQYF
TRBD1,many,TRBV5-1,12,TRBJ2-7,TGCGCCAGCAGGCCTGACAGGGACGAGCAGTACTTC,CASRPDRDEQYF
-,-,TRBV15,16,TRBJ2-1,TGTGCCACCAGCAGAGACGGGGGAGGACAATACAATGAGCAGTTCTTC,CATSRDGGGQYNEQFF
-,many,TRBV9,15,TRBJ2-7,TGTGCCAGCAGCGTGGGTAGCAGCTTTCCGGGCGAGCAGTACTTC,CASSVGSSFPGEQYF
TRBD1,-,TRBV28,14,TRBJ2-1,TGTGCCAGCCAAGGGACAGGGGACTGGAATGAGCAGTTCTTC,CASQGTGDWNEQFF
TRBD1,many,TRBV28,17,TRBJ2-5,TGTGCCAGCAGTTCGACCGGGACAGGGGGCGGAAAAGAGACCCAGTACTTC,CASSSTGTGGGKETQYF
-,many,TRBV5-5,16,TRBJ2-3,TGTGCCAGCAGCTTCGGACGGGGAGATAGCACAGATACGCAGTATTTT,CASSFGRGDSTDTQYF
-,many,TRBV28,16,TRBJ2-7,TGTGCCAGCAGAGCCCCCACAGGGCAAGACTCCTACGAGCAGTACTTC,CASRAPTGQDSYEQYF
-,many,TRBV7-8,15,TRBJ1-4,TGTGCCAGCAGCGAGCCGGGACTTTCTAATGAAAAACTGTTTTTT,CASSEPGLSNEKLFF
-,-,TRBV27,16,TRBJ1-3,TGTGCCAGCAGTTTATCGAATCCGGGGAATGGAAACACCATATATTTT,CASSLSNPGNGNTIYF
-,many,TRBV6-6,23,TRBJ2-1,TGTGCCAGCAGTTACGCAAGCCCCCCGATCGGCCACCCCGGGACTTTCCGGGAGTTTGAGCAGTTCTTC,CASSYASPPIGHPGTFREFEQFF